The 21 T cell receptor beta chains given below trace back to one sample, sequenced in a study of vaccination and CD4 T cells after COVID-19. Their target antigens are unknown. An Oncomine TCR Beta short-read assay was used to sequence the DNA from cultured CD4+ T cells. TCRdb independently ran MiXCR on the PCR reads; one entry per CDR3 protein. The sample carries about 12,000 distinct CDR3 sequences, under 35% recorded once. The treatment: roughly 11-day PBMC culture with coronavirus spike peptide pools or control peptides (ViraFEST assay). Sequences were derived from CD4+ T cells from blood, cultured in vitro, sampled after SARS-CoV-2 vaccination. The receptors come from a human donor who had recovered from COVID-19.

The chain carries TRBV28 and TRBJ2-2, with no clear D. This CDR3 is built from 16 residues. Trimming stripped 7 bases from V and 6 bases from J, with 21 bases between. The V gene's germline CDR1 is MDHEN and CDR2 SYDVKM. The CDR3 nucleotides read TGTGCCAGCACCAAATCTCGTGGGCAGTGGGCCGGGGAGCTGTTTTTT. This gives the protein CASTKSRGQWAGELFF.

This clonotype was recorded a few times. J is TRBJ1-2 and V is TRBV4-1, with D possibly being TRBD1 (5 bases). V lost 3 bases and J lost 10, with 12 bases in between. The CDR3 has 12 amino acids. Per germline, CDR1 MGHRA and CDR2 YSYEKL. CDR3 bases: TGCGCCAGCAGCCAGGGGGTAAAAGACTACACCTTC. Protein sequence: CASSQGVKDYTF.

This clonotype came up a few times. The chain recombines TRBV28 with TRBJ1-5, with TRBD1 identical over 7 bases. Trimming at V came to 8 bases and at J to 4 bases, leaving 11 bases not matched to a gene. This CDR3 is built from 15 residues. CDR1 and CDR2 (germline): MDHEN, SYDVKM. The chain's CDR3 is CASCLEGARNQPQHF. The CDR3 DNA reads TGTGCCAGCTGTCTGGAGGGGGCGAGGAATCAGCCCCAGCATTTT.

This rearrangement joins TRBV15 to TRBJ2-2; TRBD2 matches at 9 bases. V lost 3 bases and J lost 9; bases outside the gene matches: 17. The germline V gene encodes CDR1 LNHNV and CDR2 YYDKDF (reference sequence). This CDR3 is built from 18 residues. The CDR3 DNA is TGTGCCACCAGCAGCTACAGGGGTGGAGCGGGAGGCGGCCGGGAGCTGTTTTTT. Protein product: CATSSYRGGAGGGRELFF.

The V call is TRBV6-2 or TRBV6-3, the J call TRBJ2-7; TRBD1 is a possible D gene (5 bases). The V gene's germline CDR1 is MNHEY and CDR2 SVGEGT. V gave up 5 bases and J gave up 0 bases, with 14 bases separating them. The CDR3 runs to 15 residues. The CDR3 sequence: CASSPPKGISYEQYF. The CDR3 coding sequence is TGTGCCAGCAGTCCCCCCAAGGGGATCTCCTACGAGCAGTACTTC.

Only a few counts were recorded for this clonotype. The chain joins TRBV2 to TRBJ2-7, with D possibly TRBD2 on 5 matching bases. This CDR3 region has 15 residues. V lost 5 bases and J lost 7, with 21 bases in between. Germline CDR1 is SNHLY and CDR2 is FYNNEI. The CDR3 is CASSLHREGIGEQYF. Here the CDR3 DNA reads TGTGCCAGCAGTCTCCATCGTGAGGGAATAGGGGAGCAGTACTTC.

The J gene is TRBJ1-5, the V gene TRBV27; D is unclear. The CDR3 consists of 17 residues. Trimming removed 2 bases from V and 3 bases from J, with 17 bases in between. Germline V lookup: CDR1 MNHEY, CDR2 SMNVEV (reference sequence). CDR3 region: CASSLAFGGFDNQPQHF. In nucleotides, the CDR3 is TGTGCCAGCAGTTTAGCGTTCGGAGGGTTTGACAATCAGCCCCAGCATTTT.

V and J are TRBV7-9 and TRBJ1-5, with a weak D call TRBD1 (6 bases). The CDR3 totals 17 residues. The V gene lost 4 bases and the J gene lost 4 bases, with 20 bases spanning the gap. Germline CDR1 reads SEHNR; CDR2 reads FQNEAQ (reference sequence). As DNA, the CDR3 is TGTGCCAGCAGCTATGGCCTAGGGGGGGCGTTGAATCAGCCCCAGCATTTT. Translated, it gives CASSYGLGGALNQPQHF. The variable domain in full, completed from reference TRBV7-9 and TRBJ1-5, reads DTGVSQNPRHKITKRGQNVTFRCDPISEHNRLYWYRQTLGQGPEFLTYFQNEAQLEKSRLLSDRFSAERPKGSFSTLEIQRTEQGDSAMYLCASSYGLGGALNQPQHFGDGTRLSIL.

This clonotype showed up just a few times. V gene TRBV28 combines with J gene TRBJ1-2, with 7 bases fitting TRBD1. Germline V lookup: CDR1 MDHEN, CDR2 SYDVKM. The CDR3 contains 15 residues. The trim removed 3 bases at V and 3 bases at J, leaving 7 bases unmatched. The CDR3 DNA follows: TGTGCCAGCAGTTTCCCAGCCGACAGGGACTATGGCTACACCTTC. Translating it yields CASSFPADRDYGYTF.

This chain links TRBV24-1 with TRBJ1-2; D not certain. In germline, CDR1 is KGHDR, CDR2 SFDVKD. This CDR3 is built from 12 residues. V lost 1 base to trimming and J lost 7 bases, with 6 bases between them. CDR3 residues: CATSDFKTGYTF. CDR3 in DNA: TGTGCCACCAGTGATTTTAAGACTGGCTACACCTTC.

The CDR3: CAGRQFMNTEAFF. The DNA of the CDR3 is TGTGCCGGCCGACAGTTTATGAACACTGAAGCTTTCTTT. The rearrangement links TRBV6-1 to TRBJ1-1; a weak D match, TRBD1 (5 bases). V lost 11 bases and J lost 0, with 13 bases in between. Looked up from germline, CDR1 is MNHNS and CDR2 is SASEGT. The CDR3 spans 13 residues.

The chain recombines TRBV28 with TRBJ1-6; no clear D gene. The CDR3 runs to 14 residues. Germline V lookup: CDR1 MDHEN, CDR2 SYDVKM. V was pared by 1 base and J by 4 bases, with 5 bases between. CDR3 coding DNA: TGTGCCAGCAGTTTATCAGGATATAATTCACCCCTCCACTTT. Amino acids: CASSLSGYNSPLHF.

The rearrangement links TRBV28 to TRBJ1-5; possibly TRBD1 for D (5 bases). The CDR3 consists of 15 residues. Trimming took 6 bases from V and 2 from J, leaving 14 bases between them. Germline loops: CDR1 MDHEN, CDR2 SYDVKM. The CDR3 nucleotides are TGTGCCAGCAGGTCGGGGGTTTCGGGCAATCAGCCCCAGCATTTT. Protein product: CASRSGVSGNQPQHF.

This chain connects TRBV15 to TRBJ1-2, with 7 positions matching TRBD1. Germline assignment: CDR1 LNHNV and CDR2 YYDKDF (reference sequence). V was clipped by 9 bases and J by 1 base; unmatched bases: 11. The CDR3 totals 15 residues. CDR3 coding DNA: TGTGCCACGGTTCTCGCGGGACAGCTTAACTATGGCTACACCTTC. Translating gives CATVLAGQLNYGYTF.

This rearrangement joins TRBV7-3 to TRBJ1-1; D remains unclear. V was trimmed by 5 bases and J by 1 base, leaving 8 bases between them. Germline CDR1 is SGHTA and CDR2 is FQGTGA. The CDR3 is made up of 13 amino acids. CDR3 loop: CASSLYRNTEAFF. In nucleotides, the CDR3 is TGTGCCAGCAGCCTATACAGGAACACTGAAGCTTTCTTT. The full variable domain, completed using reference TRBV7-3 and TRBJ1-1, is GAGVSQTPSNKVTEKGKYVELRCDPISGHTALYWYRQSLGQGPEFLIYFQGTGAADDSGLPNDRFFAVRPEGSVSTLKIQRTERGDSAVYLCASSLYRNTEAFFGQGTRLTVV.

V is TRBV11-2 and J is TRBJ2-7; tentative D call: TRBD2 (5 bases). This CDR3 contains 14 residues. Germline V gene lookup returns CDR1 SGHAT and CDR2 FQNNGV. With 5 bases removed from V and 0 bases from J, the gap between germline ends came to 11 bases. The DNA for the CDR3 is TGTGCCAGCAGCCCGGGATTCTCCTCCTACGAGCAGTACTTC. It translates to CASSPGFSSYEQYF. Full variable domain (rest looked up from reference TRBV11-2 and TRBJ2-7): EAGVAQSPRYKIIEKRQSVAFWCNPISGHATLYWYQQILGQGPKLLIQFQNNGVVDDSQLPKDRFSAERLKGVDSTLKIQPAKLEDSAVYLCASSPGFSSYEQYFGPGTRLTVT.

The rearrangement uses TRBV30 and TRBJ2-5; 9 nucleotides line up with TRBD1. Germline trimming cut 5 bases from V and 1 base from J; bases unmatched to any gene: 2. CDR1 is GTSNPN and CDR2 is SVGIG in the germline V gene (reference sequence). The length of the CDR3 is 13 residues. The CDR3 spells CAWGQGIQETQYF. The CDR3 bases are TGTGCCTGGGGACAGGGGATCCAAGAGACCCAGTACTTC.

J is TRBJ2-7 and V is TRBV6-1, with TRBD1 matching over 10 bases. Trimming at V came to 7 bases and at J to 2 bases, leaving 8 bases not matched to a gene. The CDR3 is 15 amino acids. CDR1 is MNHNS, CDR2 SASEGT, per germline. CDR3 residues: CASTRQGAKAYEQYF. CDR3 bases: TGTGCCAGCACCAGACAGGGGGCGAAGGCCTACGAGCAGTACTTC.

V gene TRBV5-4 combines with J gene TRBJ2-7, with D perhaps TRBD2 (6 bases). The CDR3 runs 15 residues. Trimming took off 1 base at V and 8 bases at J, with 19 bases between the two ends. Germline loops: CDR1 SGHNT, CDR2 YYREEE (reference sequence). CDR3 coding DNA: TGTGCCAGCAGCTTGTGGGTCGGGAGTCCTACGCAGCAGTACTTC. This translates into CASSLWVGSPTQQYF.

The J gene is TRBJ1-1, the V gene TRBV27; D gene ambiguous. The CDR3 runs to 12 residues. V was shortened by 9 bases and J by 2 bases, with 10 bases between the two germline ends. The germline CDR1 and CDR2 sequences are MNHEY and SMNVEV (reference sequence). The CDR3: CARSVSNTEAFF. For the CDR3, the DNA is TGTGCCAGGTCCGTTTCAAACACTGAAGCTTTCTTT.

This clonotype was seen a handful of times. This CDR3 is CATSDFGLAGTGELFF. For the CDR3, the DNA is TGTGCCACCAGTGATTTCGGGCTAGCGGGTACCGGGGAGCTGTTTTTT. The chain recombines TRBV24-1 with TRBJ2-2; TRBD2 matches 8 bases. This CDR3 is built from 16 residues. Germline loops: CDR1 KGHDR, CDR2 SFDVKD. J gave up 5 bases and V 1 base, and 5 bases lay outside the gene matches.